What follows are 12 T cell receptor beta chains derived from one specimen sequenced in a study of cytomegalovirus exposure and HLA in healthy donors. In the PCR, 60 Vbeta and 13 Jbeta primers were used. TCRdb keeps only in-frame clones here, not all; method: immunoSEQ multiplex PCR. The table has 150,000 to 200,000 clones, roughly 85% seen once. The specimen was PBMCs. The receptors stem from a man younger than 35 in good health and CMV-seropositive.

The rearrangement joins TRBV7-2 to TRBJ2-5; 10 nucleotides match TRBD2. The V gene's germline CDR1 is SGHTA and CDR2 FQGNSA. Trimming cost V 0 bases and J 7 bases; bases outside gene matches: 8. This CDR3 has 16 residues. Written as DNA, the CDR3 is TGTGCCAGCAGCTTAGCGTCAGCGGGGGGGACTGGGACCCAGTACTTC. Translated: CASSLASAGGTGTQYF. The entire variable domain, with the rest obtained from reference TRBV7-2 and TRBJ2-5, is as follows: GAGVSQSPSNKVTEKGKDVELRCDPISGHTALYWYRQSLGQGLEFLIYFQGNSAPDKSGLPSDRFSAERTGGSVSTLTIQRTQQEDSAVYLCASSLASAGGTGTQYFGPGTRLLVL.

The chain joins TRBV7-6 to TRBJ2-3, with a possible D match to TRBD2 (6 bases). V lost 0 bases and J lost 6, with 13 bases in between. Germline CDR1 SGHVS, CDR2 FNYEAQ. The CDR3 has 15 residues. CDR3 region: CASSLAVGGGDTQYF. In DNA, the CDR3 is TGTGCCAGCAGCTTAGCGGTCGGGGGTGGGGATACGCAGTATTTT.

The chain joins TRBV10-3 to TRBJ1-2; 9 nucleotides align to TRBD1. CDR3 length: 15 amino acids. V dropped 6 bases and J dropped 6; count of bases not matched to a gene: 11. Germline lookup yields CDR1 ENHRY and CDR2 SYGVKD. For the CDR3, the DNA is TGTGCCATCAGGACTCCGGACAGGGGACTTGATGGCTACACCTTC. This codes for CAIRTPDRGLDGYTF.

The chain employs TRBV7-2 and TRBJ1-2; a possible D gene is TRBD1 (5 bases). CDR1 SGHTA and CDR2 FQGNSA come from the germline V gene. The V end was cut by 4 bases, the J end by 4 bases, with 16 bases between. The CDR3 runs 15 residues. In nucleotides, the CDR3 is TGTGCCAGCAGCTCCTCCGGGACTCTGGGCTATGGCTACACCTTC. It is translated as CASSSSGTLGYGYTF.

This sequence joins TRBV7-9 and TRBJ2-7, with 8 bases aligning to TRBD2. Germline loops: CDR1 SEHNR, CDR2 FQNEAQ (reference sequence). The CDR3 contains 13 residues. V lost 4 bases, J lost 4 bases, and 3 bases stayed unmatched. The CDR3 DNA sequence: TGTGCCAGCAGCTCGGGGGGGGGTTACGAGCAGTACTTC. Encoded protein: CASSSGGGYEQYF.

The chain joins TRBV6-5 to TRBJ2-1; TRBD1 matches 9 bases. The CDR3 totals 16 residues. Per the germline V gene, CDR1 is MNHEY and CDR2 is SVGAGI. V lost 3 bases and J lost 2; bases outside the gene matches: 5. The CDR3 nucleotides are TGTGCCAGCAGTTATTCCGGGACAGGGACCTACAATGAGCAGTTCTTC. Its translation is CASSYSGTGTYNEQFF.

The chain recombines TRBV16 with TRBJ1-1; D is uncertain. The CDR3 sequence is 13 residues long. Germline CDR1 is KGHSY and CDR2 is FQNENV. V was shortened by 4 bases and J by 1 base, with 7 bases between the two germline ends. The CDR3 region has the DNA TGTGCCAGCAGCCGTACAGAGAACACTGAAGCTTTCTTT. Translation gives CASSRTENTEAFF.

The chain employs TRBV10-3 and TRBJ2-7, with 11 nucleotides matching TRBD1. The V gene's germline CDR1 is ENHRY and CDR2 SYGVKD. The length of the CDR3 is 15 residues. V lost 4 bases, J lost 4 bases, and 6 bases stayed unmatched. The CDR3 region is CAISGGQGAGYEQYF. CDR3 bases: TGTGCCATCAGTGGCGGACAGGGGGCAGGGTACGAGCAGTACTTC.

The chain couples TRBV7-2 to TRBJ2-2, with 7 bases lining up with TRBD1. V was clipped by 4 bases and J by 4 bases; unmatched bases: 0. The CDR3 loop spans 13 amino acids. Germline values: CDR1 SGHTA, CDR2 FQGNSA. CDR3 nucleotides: TGTGCCAGCAGCTGGGACAGCACCGGGGAGCTGTTTTTT. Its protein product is CASSWDSTGELFF. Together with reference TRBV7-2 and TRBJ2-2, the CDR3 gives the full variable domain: GAGVSQSPSNKVTEKGKDVELRCDPISGHTALYWYRQSLGQGLEFLIYFQGNSAPDKSGLPSDRFSAERTGGSVSTLTIQRTQQEDSAVYLCASSWDSTGELFFGEGSRLTVL.

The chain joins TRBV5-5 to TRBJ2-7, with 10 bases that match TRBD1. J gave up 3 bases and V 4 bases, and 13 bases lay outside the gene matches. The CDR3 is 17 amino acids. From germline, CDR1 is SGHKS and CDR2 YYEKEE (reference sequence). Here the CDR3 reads CASSGRNPGQGNYEQYF. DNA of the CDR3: TGTGCCAGCAGCGGCCGAAACCCGGGACAGGGGAACTACGAGCAGTACTTC.

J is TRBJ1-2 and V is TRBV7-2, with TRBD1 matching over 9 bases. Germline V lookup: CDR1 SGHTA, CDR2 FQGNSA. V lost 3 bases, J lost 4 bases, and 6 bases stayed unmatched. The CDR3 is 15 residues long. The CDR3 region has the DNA TGTGCCAGCAGCTTCCTACAGGGGGCGGCCTATGGCTACACCTTC. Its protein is CASSFLQGAAYGYTF.

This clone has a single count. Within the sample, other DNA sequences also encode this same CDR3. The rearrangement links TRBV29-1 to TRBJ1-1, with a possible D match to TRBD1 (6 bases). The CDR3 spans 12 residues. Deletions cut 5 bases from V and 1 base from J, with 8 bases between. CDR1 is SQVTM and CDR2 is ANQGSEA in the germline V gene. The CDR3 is CSVLQGNTEAFF. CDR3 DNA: TGCAGCGTTCTACAGGGGAACACTGAAGCTTTCTTT.